Sequencing of this T cell receptor (beta chain) was carried out in a study of vaccination and CD4 T cells after COVID-19. Study in general: Nasal swab PCR detected SARS-CoV-2 in convalescent patients, who comprised about nine mild cases and one severe case.

Trimming stripped 5 bases from V and 0 bases from J, with 14 bases between. The CDR3 runs 15 residues. The germline CDR1 and CDR2 sequences are SGHTA and FQGNSA. Sequenced with the Oncomine TCR Beta short-read assay was DNA taken from cultured CD4+ T cells. TCRdb recomputed calls from the PCR reads with MiXCR, one row per CDR3 protein. The sample records about 12,000 distinct CDR3 sequences, approximately 45% being singletons. A note on this clonotype: The antigen is not known.

Stated treatment: approximately nine-day PBMC culture with coronavirus spike peptide pools or control peptides (ViraFEST assay). TCR sequencing followed the expansion of antigen-specific T cells with peptide pools in ViraFEST. This TCR derives from a human donor who had recovered from COVID-19. The specimen sequenced was CD4+ T cells from blood, cultured in vitro. The chain combines TRBV7-2 with TRBJ2-7, with D possibly TRBD1 on 5 matching bases. CDR3 in DNA: TGTGCCAGCAGCCCCCGGCAGGGCAGCTCCTACGAGCAGTACTTC. Translation: CASSPRQGSSYEQYF.